This TCR beta chain was sequenced in a study of control samples from healthy donors and cancer patients. V shed 0 bases, J shed 7 bases, and the junction held 8 bases outside the gene matches. There are 16 residues in the CDR3. From germline, CDR1 is SGHTA and CDR2 FQGNSA. Only a few counts were recorded for this clone. Assay: immunoSEQ multiplex PCR; the TCRdb copy retains only in-frame clones and omits some. The sample holds tens of thousands of clones; 86% are singletons and the top ten take less than 3.5%. The V gene is TRBV7-2, the J gene TRBJ1-1; TRBD1 matches 10 bases. Sequenced material: PBMCs. The TCR comes from a woman aged 45-59 years with lung cancer. CDR3 DNA sequence: TGTGCCAGCAGCTTAGCTCCGGGACAGGGGTTTGGTGAAGCTTTCTTT. Translating gives CASSLAPGQGFGEAFF.